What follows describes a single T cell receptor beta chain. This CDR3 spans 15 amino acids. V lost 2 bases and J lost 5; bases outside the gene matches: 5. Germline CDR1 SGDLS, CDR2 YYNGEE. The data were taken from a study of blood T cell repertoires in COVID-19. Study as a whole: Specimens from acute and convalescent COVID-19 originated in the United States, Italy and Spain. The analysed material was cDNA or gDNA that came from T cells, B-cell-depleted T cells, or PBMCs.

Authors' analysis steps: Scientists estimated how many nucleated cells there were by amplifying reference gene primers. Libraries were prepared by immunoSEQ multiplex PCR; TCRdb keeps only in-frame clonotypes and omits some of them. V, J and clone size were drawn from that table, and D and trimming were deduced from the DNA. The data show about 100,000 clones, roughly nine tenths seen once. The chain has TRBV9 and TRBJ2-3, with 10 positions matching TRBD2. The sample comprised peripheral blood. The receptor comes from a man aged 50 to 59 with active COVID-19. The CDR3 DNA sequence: TGTGCCAGCAGCGTGAGCGGGGGGGGCAGAGATACGCAGTATTTT. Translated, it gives CASSVSGGGRDTQYF.